This T cell receptor beta chain was found in a study of T cell responses to AZD1222 COVID-19 vaccine (dated by TCRdb to the early 2020s). Regarding the study in general: AZD1222 recipients given second doses at about 4 weeks or at about 12 weeks were pooled, since spike-specific TCR depth and breadth were not found to differ between the two schedules. A total of just over 230 trial participants underwent TCR sequencing, of whom about 210 had received two doses of AZD1222 and 26 had received two doses of the MenACWY control vaccine. Enrollment into the trials was organized by age into subgroups of 18-55, 56-69 and 70-plus years, and those subgroups contained roughly 160, 29 and 62 TCR-sequenced participants, respectively. Overall study outcomes, separate from this receptor: In the small 56-69-year group, the increase in depth fell short of significance, most likely because of low power. Vaccine-associated CD4 TCRs spanned the whole spike protein, with dominant responses in regions 160-218 and 743-854. Epitopes outside the regions mutated in the B.1.351 and B.1.1.7 variants were reportedly recognized by nearly half of the unique spike-specific TCRs. Conclusions about previously exposed vaccinees were limited because only six AZD1222 recipients were SARS-CoV-2 seropositive at baseline. After two AZD1222 doses, spike-specific TCR breadth and depth were significantly higher than at day 0 and than in MenACWY recipients. Participants were mostly white British, with more females than males. The authors suggested clonal diversity may have been underestimated. Because no day 14 peak-response samples were available, the repertoires could be characterized only after the peak T cell response.

Sample time point, as interpreted from the label and publication: baseline before first vaccination. Vaccinee samples were obtained from the UK trials COV001 and COV002, which included a single-blind randomized controlled phase 2/3 trial of AZD1222 (ChAdOx1 nCoV-19) in healthy adults. Trial participant PBMC samples were collected at day 0 and day 28 after the second dose for TCRbeta chain sequencing. The CDR3 regions of human TCRbeta chains were analyzed by immunosequencing. From the authors' description of their analysis: TCRs in the repertoires were matched against a reference library of SARS-CoV-2-specific TCRs that had been generated with the MIRA antigen-specificity platform. Breadth was defined as the fraction of unique TCRs that were SARS-CoV-2-associated, and depth was defined as the fraction of total T cells that were SARS-CoV-2-associated. Using the MIRA data, each spike-specific TCR was assigned both to the spike region to which the TCR was reactive and to a CD4 or CD8 class. Log10-transformed breadth and depth values were compared by one-way ANOVA with Sidak's multiple comparisons tests. TCRdb provides this immuneACCESS table in a form limited to in-frame rearrangements. Some clones are lacking; in checked studies, under half of them reflect an unresolved V gene, and why the rest are absent is not known. The V and J calls and clone size are taken from that table; D and trimming were inferred from the DNA. This sample comprises roughly 130,000 clones, around 87% of them detected only once. The ten biggest clones cover approximately 3.1% of the sample.

Taken from cysteine to phenylalanine, the CDR3 has 11 residues. The DNA shown is the 33-base CDR3, in frame from base 1. The junction shows trimming of 4 bases on V and 1 base on J, plus 2 bases between the germline ends. CDR1 ENHRY and CDR2 SYGVKD were looked up in the germline V gene. Comments on this clone: What antigen it recognizes has not been identified. The input lacks base qualities; no much larger clone sits a single base away.

This receptor was obtained from an adult in good health. The sample here was peripheral blood, taken on day 0 of AZD1222 vaccination. The chain was built from TRBV10-3 and TRBJ2-7; no D gene is confidently identified. Here is the DNA: TGTGCCATCAGTGGATCCTACGAGCAGTACTTC. It is translated as CAISGSYEQYF.